This T cell receptor beta chain originates from a study of T-cell memory formation after mild COVID-19. Turning to the study itself: Largely, the TCR clusters proved donor specific.

TCRdb processed the 5' RACE reads anew with MiXCR; each CDR3 protein has one entry. The table includes under 450,000 distinct CDR3 sequences, around a fifth detected once. In germline, CDR1 is SEHNR, CDR2 FQNEAQ (reference sequence). The CDR3 sequence is 14 residues long. V lost 5 bases to trimming and J lost 0 bases, with 10 bases between them. This clonotype appeared a few times. Its target is not known. Study outcomes and limitations: The pre-infection memory compartment contained some responding clones, suggesting cross-reactive memory joined. Contracting CD4+ clones sat mainly in CM and EM; CD8+ in EMRA.

J is TRBJ2-5 and V is TRBV7-9, with D possibly matching TRBD2 (5 bases). The sample taken for sequencing was PBMCs or a T cell subset sorted from them (not recorded which). This sequence was found in a man aged 18 to 30 who had mild COVID-19 (a few samples of this study predate the infection). Cell type and time point are not known. The CDR3 here is CASSTTGYQETQYF. DNA of the CDR3: TGTGCCAGCAGCACAACGGGGTACCAAGAGACCCAGTACTTC.